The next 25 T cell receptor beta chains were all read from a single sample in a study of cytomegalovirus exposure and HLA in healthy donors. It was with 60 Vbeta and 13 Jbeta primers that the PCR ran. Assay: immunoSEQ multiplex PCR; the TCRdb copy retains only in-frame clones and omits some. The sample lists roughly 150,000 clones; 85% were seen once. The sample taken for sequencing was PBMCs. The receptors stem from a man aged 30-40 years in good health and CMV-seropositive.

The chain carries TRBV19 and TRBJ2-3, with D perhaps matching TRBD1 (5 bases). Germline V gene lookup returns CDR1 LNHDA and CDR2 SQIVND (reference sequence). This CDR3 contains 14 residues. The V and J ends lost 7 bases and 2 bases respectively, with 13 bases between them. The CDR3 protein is CASNRRVFTDTQYF. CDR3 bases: TGTGCCAGTAACAGGCGAGTTTTCACAGATACGCAGTATTTT. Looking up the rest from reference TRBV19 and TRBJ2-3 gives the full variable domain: DGGITQSPKYLFRKEGQNVTLSCEQNLNHDAMYWYRQDPGQGLRLIYYSQIVNDFQKGDIAEGYSVSREKKESFPLTVTSAQKNPTAFYLCASNRRVFTDTQYFGPGTRLTVL.

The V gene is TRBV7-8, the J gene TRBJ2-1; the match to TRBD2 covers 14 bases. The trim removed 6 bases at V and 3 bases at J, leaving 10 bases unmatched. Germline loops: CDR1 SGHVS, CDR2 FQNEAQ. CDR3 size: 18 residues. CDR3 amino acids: CASRPGTSGSVSYNEQFF. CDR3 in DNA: TGTGCCAGCAGACCTGGGACTAGCGGGAGTGTCAGCTACAATGAGCAGTTCTTC.

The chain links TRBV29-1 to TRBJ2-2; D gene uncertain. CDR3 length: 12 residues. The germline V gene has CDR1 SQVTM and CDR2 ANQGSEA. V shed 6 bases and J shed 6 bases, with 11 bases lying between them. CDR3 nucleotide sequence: TGCAGCGTGTCCCCAGGCCCCGGGGAGCTGTTTTTT. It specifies CSVSPGPGELFF.

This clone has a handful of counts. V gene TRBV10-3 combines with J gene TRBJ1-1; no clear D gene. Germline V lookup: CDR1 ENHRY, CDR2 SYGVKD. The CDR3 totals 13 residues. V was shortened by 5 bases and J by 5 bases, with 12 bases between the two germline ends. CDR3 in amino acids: CAISNLGETEAFF. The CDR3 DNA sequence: TGTGCCATCAGTAATCTAGGAGAAACTGAAGCTTTCTTT.

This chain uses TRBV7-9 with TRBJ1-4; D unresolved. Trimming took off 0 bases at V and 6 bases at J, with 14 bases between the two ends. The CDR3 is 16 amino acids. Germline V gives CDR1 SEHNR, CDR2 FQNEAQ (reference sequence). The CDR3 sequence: CASSLAPTGEDEKLFF. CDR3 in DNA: TGTGCCAGCAGCTTAGCCCCAACTGGTGAGGATGAAAAACTGTTTTTT.

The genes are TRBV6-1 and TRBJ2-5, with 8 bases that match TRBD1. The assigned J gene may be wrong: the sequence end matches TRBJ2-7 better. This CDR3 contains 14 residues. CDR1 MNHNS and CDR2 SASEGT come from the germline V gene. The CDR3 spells CASSVGTGTYEQYF. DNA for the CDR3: TGTGCCAGCAGTGTAGGGACAGGAACCTACGAGCAGTACTTC.

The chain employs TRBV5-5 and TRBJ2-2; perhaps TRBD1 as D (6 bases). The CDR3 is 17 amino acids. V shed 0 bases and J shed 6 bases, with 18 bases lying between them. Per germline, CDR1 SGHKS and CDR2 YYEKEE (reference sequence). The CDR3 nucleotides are TGTGCCAGCAGCTTGGCTGGTGGGGCCGCAGGGGCCGGGGAGCTGTTTTTT. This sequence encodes CASSLAGGAAGAGELFF.

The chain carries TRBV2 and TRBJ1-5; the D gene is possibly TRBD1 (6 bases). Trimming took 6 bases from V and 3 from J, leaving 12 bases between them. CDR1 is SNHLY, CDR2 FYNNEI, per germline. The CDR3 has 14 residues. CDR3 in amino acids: CASSTDSNNQPQHF. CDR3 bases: TGTGCCAGCAGCACGGACAGCAACAATCAGCCCCAGCATTTT.

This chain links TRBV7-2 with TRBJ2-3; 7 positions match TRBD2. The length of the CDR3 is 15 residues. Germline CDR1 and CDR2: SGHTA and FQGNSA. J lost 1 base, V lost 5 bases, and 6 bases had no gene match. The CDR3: CASSPMGGGTDTQYF. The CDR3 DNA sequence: TGTGCCAGCAGCCCAATGGGGGGGGGCACAGATACGCAGTATTTT.

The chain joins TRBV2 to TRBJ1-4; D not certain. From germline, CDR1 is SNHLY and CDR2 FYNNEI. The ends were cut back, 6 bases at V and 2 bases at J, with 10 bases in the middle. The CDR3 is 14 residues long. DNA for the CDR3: TGTGCCAGCAGGGAATCTTCGACTAATGAAAAACTGTTTTTT. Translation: CASRESSTNEKLFF.

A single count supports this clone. CDR3 sequence reads: CASSPRGGAGGHNEQFF. For the CDR3, the DNA is TGCGCCAGCAGCCCACGGGGCGGGGCAGGGGGCCACAATGAGCAGTTCTTC. The chain recombines TRBV5-1 with TRBJ2-1; 8 bases align to TRBD1. Germline V lookup: CDR1 SGHRS, CDR2 YFSETQ. V lost 4 bases and J lost 5; bases outside the gene matches: 14. CDR3 size: 17 residues.

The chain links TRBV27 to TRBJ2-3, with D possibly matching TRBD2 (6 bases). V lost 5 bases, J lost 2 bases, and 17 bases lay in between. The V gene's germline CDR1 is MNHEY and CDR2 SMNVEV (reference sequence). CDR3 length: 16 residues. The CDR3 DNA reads TGTGCCAGCAGTGGGCCGCGGGGCGGTTCCACAGATACGCAGTATTTT. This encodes CASSGPRGGSTDTQYF.

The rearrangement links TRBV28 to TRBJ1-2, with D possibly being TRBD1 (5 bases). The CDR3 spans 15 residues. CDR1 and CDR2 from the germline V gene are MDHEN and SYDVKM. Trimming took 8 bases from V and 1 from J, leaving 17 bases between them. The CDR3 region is CASVFSGAFNYGYTF. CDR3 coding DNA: TGTGCCAGCGTATTTAGCGGGGCATTTAACTATGGCTACACCTTC.

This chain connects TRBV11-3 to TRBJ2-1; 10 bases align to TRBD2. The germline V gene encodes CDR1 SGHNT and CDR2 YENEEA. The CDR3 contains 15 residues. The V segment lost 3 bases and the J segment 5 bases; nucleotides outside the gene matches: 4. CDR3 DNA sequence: TGTGCCAGCAGCTTTAGCGGGAGGATCAACAATGAGCAGTTCTTC. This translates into CASSFSGRINNEQFF. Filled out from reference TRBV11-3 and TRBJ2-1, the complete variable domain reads EAGVVQSPRYKIIEKKQPVAFWCNPISGHNTLYWYLQNLGQGPELLIRYENEEAVDDSQLPKDRFSAERLKGVDSTLKIQPAELGDSAVYLCASSFSGRINNEQFFGPGTRLTVL.

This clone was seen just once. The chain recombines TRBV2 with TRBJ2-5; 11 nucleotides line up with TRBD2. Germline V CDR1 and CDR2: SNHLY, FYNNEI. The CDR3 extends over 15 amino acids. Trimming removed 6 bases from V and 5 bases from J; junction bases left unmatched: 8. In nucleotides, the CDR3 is TGTGCCAGCAGCGATCCGGGACTAGCGGCGGAGACCCAGTACTTC. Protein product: CASSDPGLAAETQYF.

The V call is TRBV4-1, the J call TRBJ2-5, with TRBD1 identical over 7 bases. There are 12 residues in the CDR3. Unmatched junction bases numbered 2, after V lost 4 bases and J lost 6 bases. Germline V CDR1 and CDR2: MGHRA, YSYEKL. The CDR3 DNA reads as TGCGCCAGCAGCCGGGACAGCCAGACCCAGTACTTC. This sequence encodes CASSRDSQTQYF.

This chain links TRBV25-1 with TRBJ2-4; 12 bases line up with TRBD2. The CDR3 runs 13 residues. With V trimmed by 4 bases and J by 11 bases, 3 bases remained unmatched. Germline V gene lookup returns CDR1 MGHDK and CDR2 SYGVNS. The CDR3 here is CASSVPSGRVQYF. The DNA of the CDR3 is TGTGCCAGCAGTGTGCCTAGCGGGAGGGTTCAGTACTTC.

CDR3 sequence reads: CASSSGTANEKLFF. CDR3 DNA sequence: TGTGCCAGTAGTTCCGGGACAGCAAATGAAAAACTGTTTTTT. J is TRBJ1-4 and V is TRBV19; 7 nucleotides agree with TRBD1. CDR3 length: 14 amino acids. Germline V gene data show CDR1 as LNHDA and CDR2 as SQIVND (reference sequence). V was clipped by 5 bases and J by 5 bases; unmatched bases: 5.

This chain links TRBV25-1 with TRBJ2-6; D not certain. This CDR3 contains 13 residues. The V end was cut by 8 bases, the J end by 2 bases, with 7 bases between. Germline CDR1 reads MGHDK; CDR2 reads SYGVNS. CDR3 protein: CASALAGANVLTF. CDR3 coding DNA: TGTGCCAGCGCTTTAGCTGGGGCCAACGTCCTGACTTTC.

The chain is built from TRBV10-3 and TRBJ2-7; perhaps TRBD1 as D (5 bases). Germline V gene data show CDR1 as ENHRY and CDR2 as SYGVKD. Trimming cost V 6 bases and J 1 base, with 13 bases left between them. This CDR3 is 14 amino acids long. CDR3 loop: CAIRGPTQSYEQYF. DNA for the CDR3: TGTGCCATCAGGGGGCCCACCCAGTCCTACGAGCAGTACTTC.

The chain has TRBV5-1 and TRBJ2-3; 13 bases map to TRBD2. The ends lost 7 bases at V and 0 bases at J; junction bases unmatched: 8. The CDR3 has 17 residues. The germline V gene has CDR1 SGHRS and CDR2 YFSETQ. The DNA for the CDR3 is TGCGCCAGCTCACAGGGACTAGCGGGATCTAGCACAGATACGCAGTATTTT. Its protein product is CASSQGLAGSSTDTQYF.

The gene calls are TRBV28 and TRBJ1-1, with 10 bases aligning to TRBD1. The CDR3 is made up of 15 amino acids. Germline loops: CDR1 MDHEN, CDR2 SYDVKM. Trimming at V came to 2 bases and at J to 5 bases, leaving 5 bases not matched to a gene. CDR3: CASSLRTGGRTEAFF. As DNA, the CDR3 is TGTGCCAGCAGTTTACGGACAGGGGGTAGGACTGAAGCTTTCTTT.

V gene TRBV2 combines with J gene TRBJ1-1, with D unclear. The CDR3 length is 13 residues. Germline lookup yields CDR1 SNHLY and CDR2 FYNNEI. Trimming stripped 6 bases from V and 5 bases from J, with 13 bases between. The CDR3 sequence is CASRAELGTEAFF. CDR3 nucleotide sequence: TGTGCCAGCAGGGCGGAACTCGGGACTGAAGCTTTCTTT.

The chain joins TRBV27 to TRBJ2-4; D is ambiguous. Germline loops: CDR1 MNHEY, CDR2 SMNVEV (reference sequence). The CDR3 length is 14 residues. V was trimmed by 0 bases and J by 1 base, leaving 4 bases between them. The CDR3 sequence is CASSLSPAKNIQYF. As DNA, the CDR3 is TGTGCCAGCAGTTTATCCCCGGCCAAAAACATTCAGTACTTC.

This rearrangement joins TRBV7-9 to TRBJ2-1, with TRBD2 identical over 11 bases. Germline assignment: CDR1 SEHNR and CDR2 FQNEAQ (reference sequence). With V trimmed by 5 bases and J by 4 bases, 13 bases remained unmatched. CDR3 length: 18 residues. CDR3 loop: CASSLVGVAGGFYNEQFF. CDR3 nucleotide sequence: TGTGCCAGCAGCCTTGTGGGGGTAGCGGGAGGGTTTTACAATGAGCAGTTCTTC.